A selection of T cell receptor beta chains follows, all from one sample in a study of T cells in Graves' hyperthyroidism and ophthalmopathy. TCRdb processed the multiplex PCR reads anew with MiXCR; each CDR3 protein has one entry. This table has about 480,000 distinct CDR3 sequences, 13% to 15% appearing once. Sequencing was carried out using blood. The receptor source for this set is a woman aged 18 to 35 with Graves' hyperthyroidism. The CDR3 runs from the conserved cysteine through the conserved F or W. The size entry is marked missing in some rows and otherwise reads once, few, many or a size class.

CDR3aa: CSAASSVGADTQYF
v_gene: TRBV20-1
abundance: -
j_gene: TRBJ2-3

CDR3aa: CASSVEPGAGGELFF
v_gene: TRBV9
abundance: many
j_gene: TRBJ2-2

CDR3aa: CASSYVAEGTQYF
v_gene: TRBV6-5
abundance: -
j_gene: TRBJ2-5

CDR3aa: CASSLYGENTEAFF
v_gene: TRBV2
abundance: many
j_gene: TRBJ1-1

CDR3aa: CASSLGNSGGSPLHF
v_gene: TRBV28
abundance: many
j_gene: TRBJ1-6

CDR3aa: CASSPSGSWNNEQFF
v_gene: TRBV3-1
abundance: many
j_gene: TRBJ2-1

CDR3aa: CAWTQRLAGSYEQYF
v_gene: TRBV30
abundance: -
j_gene: TRBJ2-7

CDR3aa: CASSFRLARDNEQFF
v_gene: TRBV5-1
abundance: -
j_gene: TRBJ2-1

CDR3aa: CATLSRGEGVAGANVLTF
v_gene: TRBV6-1
abundance: many
j_gene: TRBJ2-6

CDR3aa: CASSIPQGRAEAFF
v_gene: TRBV19
abundance: many
j_gene: TRBJ1-1

CDR3aa: CAINGEPNTEAFF
v_gene: TRBV10-3
abundance: few
j_gene: TRBJ1-1

CDR3aa: CSARPSSGANVLTF
v_gene: TRBV20-1
abundance: many
j_gene: TRBJ2-6

CDR3aa: CASSQGTSGRLNEQFF
v_gene: TRBV11-3
abundance: many
j_gene: TRBJ2-1

CDR3aa: CASSQYIGSGKPQHF
v_gene: TRBV3-1
abundance: few
j_gene: TRBJ1-5

CDR3aa: CASSLSSRAEAFF
v_gene: TRBV28
abundance: -
j_gene: TRBJ1-1

CDR3aa: CSARDPNGNTEAFF
v_gene: TRBV20-1
abundance: many
j_gene: TRBJ1-1

CDR3aa: CSARDAGYLTKNIQYF
v_gene: TRBV20-1
abundance: few
j_gene: TRBJ2-4

CDR3aa: CASSIRHRDRGPGDTEAFF
v_gene: TRBV19
abundance: -
j_gene: TRBJ1-1

CDR3aa: CASGGPYGRSDTQYF
v_gene: TRBV4-1
abundance: many
j_gene: TRBJ2-3

CDR3aa: CASRRTSVPQDTQYF
v_gene: TRBV5-5
abundance: -
j_gene: TRBJ2-3

CDR3aa: CSVEVRGHYGYTF
v_gene: TRBV29-1
abundance: many
j_gene: TRBJ1-2

CDR3aa: CASSRSQGETQYF
v_gene: TRBV7-7
abundance: many
j_gene: TRBJ2-5

CDR3aa: CAISESRSTTEAFF
v_gene: TRBV10-3
abundance: many
j_gene: TRBJ1-1

CDR3aa: CASRSHNSPLHF
v_gene: TRBV4-1
abundance: many
j_gene: TRBJ1-6

CDR3aa: CASSLEDGAEAFF
v_gene: TRBV11-2
abundance: many
j_gene: TRBJ1-1

CDR3aa: CSVEDLRGYSGNTIYF
v_gene: TRBV29-1
abundance: many
j_gene: TRBJ1-3

CDR3aa: CSVGASGRDEQFF
v_gene: TRBV29-1
abundance: -
j_gene: TRBJ2-1

CDR3aa: CAISGTGGNQPQHF
v_gene: TRBV10-2
abundance: few
j_gene: TRBJ1-5

CDR3aa: CASSYGTGGKTQYF
v_gene: TRBV11-2
abundance: -
j_gene: TRBJ2-5

CDR3aa: CASSLAASGRAGGNEQFF
v_gene: TRBV5-1
abundance: many
j_gene: TRBJ2-1

CDR3aa: CASSPLPEREFPYEQYF
v_gene: TRBV5-5
abundance: -
j_gene: TRBJ2-7

CDR3aa: CASSLVGGEQYF
v_gene: TRBV5-1
abundance: -
j_gene: TRBJ2-7

CDR3aa: CASSLGRGLYGYTF
v_gene: TRBV11-2
abundance: -
j_gene: TRBJ1-2

CDR3aa: CASSLEGGAGGINEQFF
v_gene: TRBV7-9
abundance: -
j_gene: TRBJ2-1

CDR3aa: CASSSPGLEAFF
v_gene: TRBV7-3
abundance: few
j_gene: TRBJ1-1

CDR3aa: CSVVPGLQSNEQFF
v_gene: TRBV29-1
abundance: many
j_gene: TRBJ2-1

CDR3aa: CSARAAGLNTGELFF
v_gene: TRBV20-1
abundance: -
j_gene: TRBJ2-2

CDR3aa: CASSLTAGTRGEKLFF
v_gene: TRBV18
abundance: few
j_gene: TRBJ1-4

CDR3aa: CSARDLFRRDSRSEAFF
v_gene: TRBV20-1
abundance: many
j_gene: TRBJ1-1

CDR3aa: CATSILAGAYNEQFF
v_gene: TRBV15
abundance: few
j_gene: TRBJ2-1

CDR3aa: CASSPRTGSTGELFF
v_gene: TRBV11-2
abundance: many
j_gene: TRBJ2-2

CDR3aa: CASSIGRTNTGELFF
v_gene: TRBV19
abundance: many
j_gene: TRBJ2-2

CDR3aa: CASSYGLASIGTEAFF
v_gene: TRBV6-5
abundance: many
j_gene: TRBJ1-1

CDR3aa: CAGSEGARQPSQPQHF
v_gene: TRBV25-1
abundance: -
j_gene: TRBJ1-5